The 32 T cell receptor beta chains in this list originate from one sample, sequenced in a study of blood T cells in healthy people across ages. Sample-barcoded 5' priming and a J-beta primer mix drove a second PCR of roughly 7 to 11 cycles. TCRdb ran MiXCR on the 5' RACE reads and lists one entry per CDR3 protein. The table includes over 700,000 distinct CDR3 sequences, more than 20% detected once. This sample also appeared in a second study, on T cells of mothers and their children.

Sample: blood. The origin of the receptors is a boy aged 5 to 17 in good health.

This clonotype was detected ten times or more. The chain has TRBV20-1 and TRBJ2-7; 9 positions match TRBD2. The V and J ends lost 0 bases and 5 bases, in that order; junction bases with no gene match: 11. This CDR3 comprises 16 residues. Germline V gives CDR1 DFQATT, CDR2 SNEGSKA (reference sequence). CDR3 residues: CSARDPSASGNHEQYF. The CDR3 region has the DNA TGCAGTGCTAGAGATCCCTCGGCTAGCGGGAACCACGAGCAGTACTTC.

The CDR3 sequence: CSARKTLEGRYNEQFF. The CDR3 nucleotides are TGCAGTGCTAGAAAGACCTTGGAGGGCCGATACAATGAGCAGTTCTTC. V gene TRBV20-1 combines with J gene TRBJ2-5; D might be TRBD2 (6 bases). The DNA end is more similar to TRBJ2-1, so the J call may be wrong. This CDR3 contains 16 residues. Germline assignment: CDR1 DFQATT and CDR2 SNEGSKA (reference sequence).

The rearrangement links TRBV5-1 to TRBJ2-7; 7 bases are shared with TRBD1. Germline V gene sequence: CDR1 SGHRS, CDR2 YFSETQ. This CDR3 is 14 amino acids long. The ends lost 0 bases at V and 4 bases at J; junction bases unmatched: 4. This chain's CDR3 is CASSLEGATYEQYF. CDR3 DNA: TGCGCCAGCAGCTTGGAGGGGGCGACTTACGAGCAGTACTTC.

As regards this clonotype: At one end, the junction sequence differs from germline, possibly due to a read error. The chain links TRBV2 to TRBJ1-3; D gene unclear. The CDR3 covers 14 residues. Germline CDR1 reads SNHLY; CDR2 reads FYNNEI. CDR3 sequence reads: CASRAAGSGNAIYF. The CDR3 DNA reads as TGTGCCAGCCGAGCGGCGGGGTCTGGAAACGCCATATATTTT.

This clonotype was detected only a few times. The V and J genes are TRBV28 and TRBJ2-5, with D perhaps matching TRBD2 (6 bases). TRBJ2-7 matches the DNA end more closely, so the J call is doubtful. In germline, CDR1 is MDHEN, CDR2 SYDVKM. This CDR3 comprises 14 residues. The CDR3 region has the DNA TGTGCCAGCAGTTCACCCAGAGCGGGTTACGAGCAGTACTTC. It codes for CASSSPRAGYEQYF.

This clonotype was seen once. This rearrangement joins TRBV6-6 to TRBJ1-1; D perhaps matches TRBD1 (5 bases). CDR1 is MNHNY, CDR2 SVGAGI, per germline (reference sequence). V was cut by 7 bases and J by 11 bases, with 14 bases left in between. CDR3 size: 11 residues. The CDR3 protein is CASTVGWGAFF. CDR3 nucleotides: TGTGCCAGCACCGTCGGTTGGGGGGCTTTCTTT.

This clonotype was counted only a few times. The chain is built from TRBV24-1 and TRBJ2-7; the match to TRBD2 covers 7 bases. The CDR3 runs 16 residues. Germline V gene sequence: CDR1 KGHDR, CDR2 SFDVKD. V lost 12 bases, J lost 5 bases, and 21 bases stayed unmatched. The CDR3 nucleotides read TGTGCCTCAGTCAAGAGAAAGCGGGACTCCTTCCACGAGCAGTACTTC. Its protein product is CASVKRKRDSFHEQYF.

The table lists this clonotype with many counts. The chain combines TRBV7-9 with TRBJ2-5, with D perhaps TRBD1 (6 bases). V lost 5 bases to trimming and J lost 2 bases, with 9 bases between them. Germline V gene lookup returns CDR1 SEHNR and CDR2 FQNEAQ (reference sequence). The CDR3 runs to 13 residues. The CDR3 protein is CASSAQGQETQYF. The CDR3 coding sequence is TGTGCCAGCAGCGCTCAGGGGCAAGAGACCCAGTACTTC.

As concerns this clonotype: The junction and the germline gene differ at one end; a read error may be behind it. The chain is built from TRBV27 and TRBJ2-1; TRBD2 aligns across 13 bases. This CDR3 contains 18 residues. Germline V CDR1 and CDR2: MNHEY, SMNVEV (reference sequence). DNA of the CDR3: TGTGCCAGCAGTTTAGCCGGACTACTAGCGGGAGGGCCAGGTGAGCAGTTTTTC. Protein sequence: CASSLAGLLAGGPGEQFF.

This clonotype showed up just once. This sequence joins TRBV5-4 and TRBJ1-2, with a weak D call TRBD1 (6 bases). CDR3 size: 17 residues. Germline CDR1 reads SGHNT; CDR2 reads YYREEE (reference sequence). Deletions cut 0 bases from V and 8 bases from J, with 23 bases between. CDR3 nucleotides: TGTGCCAGCAGCTTGGGCCCCAACCGTGACAGGCTCCAGGGCTACACCTTC. Its protein is CASSLGPNRDRLQGYTF.

This chain uses TRBV12-5 with TRBJ2-1; TRBD2 aligns across 8 bases. CDR3 length equals 16 residues. Looked up from germline, CDR1 is LGHNT and CDR2 is FRNRAP. V lost 5 bases to trimming and J lost 3 bases; unmatched junction nucleotides: 9. The CDR3 nucleotides are TGTGCTAGTGGTCTGGGGCCTCTAGCGGGCTACAATGAGCAGTTCTTC. Translation: CASGLGPLAGYNEQFF.

This clonotype has a handful of counts. The rearrangement uses TRBV9 and TRBJ1-2; the match to TRBD1 covers 9 bases. J gave up 1 base and V 3 bases, and 10 bases lay outside the gene matches. Looked up from germline, CDR1 is SGDLS and CDR2 is YYNGEE. This CDR3 has 17 residues. The CDR3: CASSGDLRTGDNYGYTF. In DNA form, the CDR3 reads TGTGCCAGCAGCGGAGATCTGAGGACAGGGGATAACTATGGCTACACCTTC.

The V call is TRBV9, the J call TRBJ2-1, with a tentative D call TRBD2 (6 bases). This CDR3 has 16 amino acids. Looked up from germline, CDR1 is SGDLS and CDR2 is YYNGEE. V was pared by 3 bases and J by 7 bases, with 20 bases between. In DNA, the CDR3 is TGTGCCAGCAGCGGACACCGGGACTGGCCTGGGAATGAGCAGTTCTTC. Encoded protein: CASSGHRDWPGNEQFF.

In its sample, this clonotype was seen a few times. J is TRBJ2-5 and V is TRBV20-1; weak D call: TRBD2 (6 bases). The end of the DNA fits TRBJ2-7 better, so the J call may be wrong. The germline V gene has CDR1 DFQATT and CDR2 SNEGSKA (reference sequence). There are 12 residues in the CDR3. CDR3 protein: CSASPREYEQYF. The DNA for the CDR3 is TGCAGTGCTAGCCCCCGGGAGTACGAGCAGTACTTC.

The rearrangement joins TRBV14 to TRBJ1-1; D is uncertain. With 1 base removed from V and 0 bases from J, the gap between germline ends came to 12 bases. CDR1 is SGHDN and CDR2 is FVKESK in the germline V gene. The CDR3 sequence is 16 residues long. CDR3 residues: CASSQGAGNMNTEAFF. CDR3 nucleotide sequence: TGTGCCAGCAGCCAAGGGGCGGGGAACATGAACACTGAAGCTTTCTTT.

In its sample, this clonotype was seen a few times. V and J are TRBV7-2 and TRBJ2-7; TRBD2 matches at 9 bases. Germline loops: CDR1 SGHTA, CDR2 FQGNSA. J gave up 5 bases and V 6 bases, and 11 bases lay outside the gene matches. The CDR3 runs 15 residues. CDR3 coding DNA: TGTGCCAGCAGTCTATTAGCGGGAGTTCTCAACGAGCAGTACTTC. This translates into CASSLLAGVLNEQYF. The full variable domain, its missing parts supplied by reference TRBV7-2 and TRBJ2-7, is GAGVSQSPSNKVTEKGKDVELRCDPISGHTALYWYRQSLGQGLEFLIYFQGNSAPDKSGLPSDRFSAERTGGSVSTLTIQRTQQEDSAVYLCASSLLAGVLNEQYFGPGTRLTVT.

In this sample, this clonotype turned up a few times. V is TRBV29-1 and J is TRBJ2-7, with TRBD2 matching 10 bases. This CDR3 has 14 residues. Looked up from germline, CDR1 is SQVTM and CDR2 is ANQGSEA. J was trimmed by 4 bases and V by 2 bases; bases with no gene match: 5. The CDR3 here is CSVEISGGPYEQYF. For the CDR3, the DNA is TGCAGCGTTGAAATTAGCGGGGGGCCTTACGAGCAGTACTTC.

This rearrangement joins TRBV24-1 to TRBJ2-1; D not resolved. This CDR3 region has 12 residues. CDR1 is KGHDR, CDR2 SFDVKD, per germline. V was cut by 3 bases and J by 2 bases, with 1 base left in between. CDR3 in amino acids: CATSDPYNEQFF. The CDR3 DNA reads TGTGCCACCAGTGATCCCTACAATGAGCAGTTCTTC.

The chain carries TRBV5-4 and TRBJ2-3; TRBD1 aligns across 9 bases. Germline trimming cut 2 bases from V and 6 bases from J; bases unmatched to any gene: 22. This CDR3 is 20 amino acids long. Germline CDR1 reads SGHNT; CDR2 reads YYREEE (reference sequence). CDR3 sequence: CASSFPGQGFESASPDTQYF. The CDR3 region has the DNA TGTGCCAGCAGCTTTCCGGGACAGGGTTTTGAAAGCGCTTCTCCCGATACGCAGTATTTT.

This clonotype appeared a few times. The chain joins TRBV5-1 to TRBJ2-7; D is uncertain. Germline lookup yields CDR1 SGHRS and CDR2 YFSETQ. V dropped 4 bases and J dropped 2 bases, with 16 bases sitting between them. The CDR3 is 15 residues long. CDR3 in amino acids: CASSPDLWQAYEQYF. CDR3 coding DNA: TGCGCCAGCAGCCCAGACTTGTGGCAAGCCTACGAGCAGTACTTC.

This clonotype was picked up one time. The chain couples TRBV14 to TRBJ2-3; D may be TRBD2 (5 bases). Germline CDR1 reads SGHDN; CDR2 reads FVKESK. The germline V and J ends were trimmed by 1 base and 1 base, with 9 bases remaining between them. CDR3 size: 15 residues. CDR3 bases: TGTGCCAGCAGCCAAGGCGGGCTAGGCACAGATACGCAGTATTTT. The encoded protein is CASSQGGLGTDTQYF.

The table lists this clonotype with a few counts. This chain links TRBV7-2 with TRBJ2-5; 11 bases map to TRBD2. CDR1 is SGHTA, CDR2 FQGNSA, per germline. The CDR3 runs to 15 residues. Germline trimming cut 2 bases from V and 5 bases from J; bases unmatched to any gene: 4. The CDR3 sequence is CASSLTSGGTETQYF. CDR3 DNA sequence: TGTGCCAGCAGCTTAACTAGCGGGGGCACTGAGACCCAGTACTTC.

The gene calls are TRBV4-3 and TRBJ1-2, with 9 bases that match TRBD1. The V gene end was trimmed by 3 bases and the J gene end by 2 bases; junction bases not matched to a gene: 4. The CDR3 extends over 15 amino acids. CDR1 LGHNA and CDR2 YSLEER come from the germline V gene. CDR3 nucleotide sequence: TGCGCCAGCAGCCAGGGACAGGGTAGGAACTATGGCTACACCTTC. Translating gives CASSQGQGRNYGYTF.

V and J are TRBV2 and TRBJ2-1; 9 bases fit TRBD2. V trimming: 3 bases; J trimming: 8 bases; junction bases outside the gene matches: 17. This CDR3 is built from 18 residues. The germline V gene has CDR1 SNHLY and CDR2 FYNNEI. The CDR3 DNA reads as TGTGCCAGCAGTGACGACCTGAGTGGGGCGGGGGGGCCGGATGAGCAGTTCTTC. Translation gives CASSDDLSGAGGPDEQFF. The full variable domain, its missing parts supplied by reference TRBV2 and TRBJ2-1, is EPEVTQTPSHQVTQMGQEVILRCVPISNHLYFYWYRQILGQKVEFLVSFYNNEISEKSEIFDDQFSVERPDGSNFTLKIRSTKLEDSAMYFCASSDDLSGAGGPDEQFFGPGTRLTVL.

Comments on this clonotype: Mismatch with germline at one junction end may stem from a read error. The chain recombines TRBV9 with TRBJ1-2; D is uncertain. Per the germline V gene, CDR1 is SGDLS and CDR2 is YYNGEE. The CDR3 has 13 amino acids. The CDR3 DNA reads as TGTGCCAGCAGCGTGGAACAGAACTATGGCCACACCTTC. It codes for CASSVEQNYGHTF.

The V and J genes are TRBV19 and TRBJ2-2; no firm D call. The germline V gene has CDR1 LNHDA and CDR2 SQIVND (reference sequence). CDR3 length: 14 residues. Trimming left V 3 bases short and J 6 bases short, with 11 bases between. The CDR3, as DNA: TGTGCCAGTAGTATCAATTCTCCTTCCGGGGAGCTGTTTTTT. Translation gives CASSINSPSGELFF.

V gene TRBV12-3 or TRBV12-4 combines with J gene TRBJ1-1; 7 nucleotides match TRBD1. After removal of 6 bases from V and 1 base from J, the junction contained 5 bases not matched to a gene. The length of the CDR3 is 14 residues. The CDR3 spells CASSFTGANTEAFF. The CDR3 region has the DNA TGTGCCAGCAGCTTCACAGGGGCGAACACTGAAGCTTTCTTT.

The rearrangement links TRBV12-3 or TRBV12-4 to TRBJ1-5, with 8 bases that match TRBD1. This CDR3 is 14 amino acids long. V shed 4 bases, J shed 7 bases, and the junction held 6 bases outside the gene matches. The CDR3 spells CASSSRTGSQPQHF. The DNA of the CDR3 is TGTGCCAGCAGTTCACGGACAGGGTCGCAGCCCCAGCATTTT.

This clonotype was seen ten or more times. The chain is built from TRBV29-1 and TRBJ2-7; D unresolved. The germline CDR1 and CDR2 sequences are SQVTM and ANQGSEA. V was pared by 0 bases and J by 3 bases, with 3 bases between. The CDR3 runs to 11 residues. Here the CDR3 reads CSVEEGYEQYF. The CDR3 nucleotides read TGCAGCGTTGAAGAGGGCTACGAGCAGTACTTC.

The chain uses TRBV29-1 and TRBJ1-1; D remains unclear. Germline CDR1 and CDR2: SQVTM and ANQGSEA. The CDR3 runs to 14 residues. Trimming took off 5 bases at V and 1 base at J, with 14 bases between the two ends. CDR3 nucleotides: TGCAGCGTTAGTTGGGAATTACGGAACACTGAAGCTTTCTTT. It specifies CSVSWELRNTEAFF. Together with reference TRBV29-1 and TRBJ1-1, the CDR3 gives the full variable domain: SAVISQKPSRDICQRGTSLTIQCQVDSQVTMMFWYRQQPGQSLTLIATANQGSEATYESGFVIDKFPISRPNLTFSTLTVSNMSPEDSSIYLCSVSWELRNTEAFFGQGTRLTVV.

The V call is TRBV21-1, the J call TRBJ2-7. TRBV21-1 is listed as a pseudogene. The CDR3 has 16 amino acids. CDR3 bases: TGTGCCAGCAGCAAAAATATCAGCGGGAGATCCTACGAGCAGTACTTC. Translation: CASSKNISGRSYEQYF.

The CDR3 DNA reads as TGCAGCGTCTCCGGGACCGATTATGGCTACACCTTC. Translated, it gives CSVSGTDYGYTF. The chain is built from TRBV29-1 and TRBJ1-2, with a tentative D call TRBD1 (5 bases). Per germline, CDR1 SQVTM and CDR2 ANQGSEA. The CDR3 spans 12 residues. Trimming cost V 6 bases and J 5 bases, with 13 bases left between them.